This is a list of T cell receptor beta chains from one sample in a study of T cell responses to AZD1222 COVID-19 vaccine. The table came from immunoSEQ multiplex PCR; TCRdb's copy has only in-frame clones and leaves some out. Altogether approximately 100,000 clones are present, roughly 85% being singletons, with the ten largest covering 2% to 3%. Material: peripheral blood, obtained 28 days after the second AZD1222 dose. These receptors all come from an adult who received the AZD1222 COVID-19 vaccine. CDR3s include the opening cysteine and the closing phenylalanine or tryptophan. Each record gives: V gene, J gene, D gene, clone size, CDR3 protein, CDR3 DNA. A D gene is named only where the DNA matches it firmly. Only some rows state a clone size, as once, few, many or a class for expanded clones.

>TRBV5-1|TRBJ2-5|TRBD1|-
CASSLEGAGETQYF
TGCGCCAGCAGCTTGGAGGGGGCAGGAGAGACCCAGTACTTC
>TRBV19|TRBJ1-1|-|-
CASRTSGVNTEAFF
TGTGCCAGTAGAACCTCAGGGGTGAACACTGAAGCTTTCTTT
>TRBV6-5|TRBJ1-6|-|-
CASSYSIARVNSPLHF
TGTGCCAGCAGTTACTCGATCGCCAGGGTGAATTCACCCCTCCACTTT
>TRBV29-1|TRBJ1-2|-|-
CSVGALSFQYGYTF
TGCAGCGTTGGCGCTCTATCGTTTCAGTATGGCTACACCTTC
>TRBV18|TRBJ2-2|TRBD2|-
CASSPLGGSSTGELFF
TGTGCCAGCTCACCACTAGGCGGGAGCAGCACCGGGGAGCTGTTTTTT
>TRBV13|TRBJ1-1|-|-
CASSLSTEAFF
TGTGCCAGCAGCCTATCCACTGAAGCTTTCTTT
>TRBV4-3|TRBJ2-7|-|once
CASSQDREDYEQYF
TGCGCCAGCAGCCAAGATCGAGAAGACTACGAGCAGTACTTC
>TRBV6-5|TRBJ2-5|TRBD1|-
CATRTGAETQYF
TGTGCCACTAGGACAGGGGCAGAGACCCAGTACTTC
>TRBV3-1/TRBV3-2|TRBJ2-5|-|once
CASSQLLETQYF
TGTGCCAGCAGCCAACTCCTCGAGACCCAGTACTTC
>TRBV30|TRBJ2-2|TRBD2|-
CARNLAGVTGELFF
TGTGCCCGTAATCTAGCGGGAGTTACCGGGGAGCTGTTTTTT
>TRBV15|TRBJ1-5|-|-
CATSRGRTNQPQHF
TGTGCCACCAGCAGAGGGCGGACCAATCAGCCCCAGCATTTT
>TRBV9|TRBJ1-6|-|-
CASSPDDSPLHF
TGTGCCAGCAGTCCGGATGATTCACCCCTCCACTTT
>TRBV7-9|TRBJ1-4|-|-
CASSLAGSRLFF
TGTGCCAGCAGCTTAGCGGGAAGTAGACTGTTTTTT
>TRBV4-3|TRBJ2-3|TRBD2|-
CASSQSELADTDTQYF
TGCGCCAGCAGCCAATCCGAACTAGCGGACACAGATACGCAGTATTTT
>TRBV28|TRBJ1-1|-|-
CASSPSGVTEAFF
TGTGCCAGCAGTCCCAGCGGGGTTACTGAAGCTTTCTTT
>TRBV21-1|TRBJ2-5|-|-
CASSKGGEEETQYF
TGTGCCAGCAGCAAAGGAGGCGAGGAAGAGACCCAGTACTTC
>TRBV5-1|TRBJ2-5|TRBD2|-
CASKVLAGAVGETQYF
TGCGCCAGCAAAGTCTTAGCGGGAGCGGTCGGGGAGACCCAGTACTTC
>TRBV9|TRBJ2-5|-|-
CASSVDFIQETQYF
TGTGCCAGCAGCGTAGATTTTATCCAAGAGACCCAGTACTTC
>TRBV9|TRBJ1-1|-|-
CASSVGAGTEAFF
TGTGCCAGCAGCGTCGGCGCGGGCACTGAAGCTTTCTTT
>TRBV12-5|TRBJ1-2|TRBD1|-
CASGLSGQGANYGYTF
TGTGCTAGTGGTTTGTCAGGGCAGGGGGCTAACTATGGCTACACCTTC
>TRBV5-4|TRBJ1-2|-|-
CASSTGPKGMGYTF
TGTGCCAGCAGCACGGGACCGAAAGGCATGGGCTACACCTTC
>TRBV6-4|TRBJ1-2|-|-
CASSPTPTVPYGYTF
TGTGCCAGCAGTCCCACCCCGACAGTCCCCTATGGCTACACCTTC
>TRBV3-1/TRBV3-2|TRBJ2-1|TRBD2|-
CASSHGRGQFF
TGTGCCAGCAGCCATGGGAGGGGGCAGTTCTTC
>TRBV7-9|TRBJ1-5|-|-
CASSLGQYQPQHF
TGTGCCAGCAGCTTAGGGCAGTATCAGCCCCAGCATTTT
>TRBV19|TRBJ2-2|-|once
CASSFLPGPSNTGELFF
TGTGCCAGTAGTTTCCTTCCGGGACCGTCGAACACCGGGGAGCTGTTTTTT
>TRBV24-1|TRBJ2-2|-|-
CATAQGATGELFF
TGTGCCACCGCCCAAGGGGCAACCGGGGAGCTGTTTTTT
>TRBV29-1|TRBJ1-1|-|-
CSVADGTEAFF
TGCAGCGTTGCCGACGGGACAGAAGCTTTCTTT
>TRBV10-3|TRBJ2-7|-|-
CAISGPGLKIGYEQYF
TGTGCCATCAGTGGTCCGGGCCTAAAAATCGGCTACGAGCAGTACTTC
>TRBV5-1|TRBJ2-7|-|-
CASSSGGAGAGYEQYF
TGCGCCAGCAGCTCTGGGGGGGCGGGAGCAGGATACGAGCAGTACTTC
>TRBV6-5|TRBJ1-5|-|-
CASGNRNQPQHF
TGTGCCAGCGGTAACAGGAATCAGCCCCAGCATTTT
>TRBV7-9|TRBJ1-2|TRBD1|few
CASTSPDRLWGYTF
TGTGCCAGCACCTCCCCGGACAGGCTCTGGGGCTACACCTTC
>TRBV5-4|TRBJ2-5|-|once
CASSPAGGINQETQYF
TGTGCCAGCAGCCCGGCCGGCGGGATAAACCAAGAGACCCAGTACTTC
>TRBV12-5|TRBJ1-4|TRBD1|-
CASGLVDRGRMEKLFF
TGTGCTAGTGGTTTGGTCGACAGGGGACGGATGGAAAAACTGTTTTTT
>TRBV15|TRBJ2-7|TRBD2|-
CATSRVTSGVYEQYF
TGTGCCACCAGCAGAGTTACTAGCGGAGTATACGAGCAGTACTTC
>TRBV5-1|TRBJ1-6|TRBD1|once
CASSVSGAGGASENSPLHF
TGCGCCAGCAGTGTATCCGGGGCAGGGGGCGCTTCGGAAAATTCACCCCTCCACTTT
>TRBV11-2|TRBJ2-7|TRBD2|once
CASSLVEKGLAEDYEQYF
TGTGCCAGCAGCTTAGTAGAGAAGGGACTAGCGGAGGACTACGAGCAGTACTTC
>TRBV28|TRBJ2-1|-|-
CASSGTSIYNEQFF
TGTGCCAGCAGTGGGACTTCTATTTACAATGAGCAGTTCTTC
>TRBV20-1|TRBJ1-2|-|-
CSASGPLKDYGYTF
TGCAGTGCTAGTGGGCCTCTTAAGGACTATGGCTACACCTTC
>TRBV5-6|TRBJ2-1|TRBD1|-
CASRGTGDNEQFF
TGTGCCAGCAGGGGGACAGGGGACAATGAGCAGTTCTTC
>TRBV5-4|TRBJ2-7|-|-
CASSWAGERQYF
TGTGCCAGCAGCTGGGCAGGGGAAAGGCAGTACTTC
>TRBV4-3|TRBJ1-1|-|-
CASSQDSGRLFLNTEAFF
TGCGCCAGCAGCCAAGATAGTGGCAGGCTCTTCCTGAACACTGAAGCTTTCTTT
>TRBV6-4|TRBJ2-2|TRBD2|once
CASITAAGGSHGELFF
TGTGCCAGCATTACGGCGGCGGGAGGGAGCCACGGGGAGCTGTTTTTT
>TRBV7-9|TRBJ2-2|TRBD1|-
CASTRDRGDTGELFF
TGTGCCAGCACCCGGGACAGGGGAGACACCGGGGAGCTGTTTTTT
>TRBV24-1|TRBJ1-1|-|-
CASNSLPRGDTEAFF
TGTGCCTCAAACTCCCTACCCCGGGGGGACACTGAAGCTTTCTTT
>TRBV7-7|TRBJ2-5|-|few
CASSLELGHQETQYF
TGTGCTAGCAGCTTAGAGTTGGGGCACCAAGAGACCCAGTACTTC
>TRBV11-3|TRBJ2-7|-|-
CASSSGDQSYEQYF
TGTGCCAGCAGCTCGGGAGATCAGTCCTACGAGCAGTACTTC
>TRBV3-1/TRBV3-2|TRBJ2-5|TRBD1|-
CASSQMGQGNQETQYF
TGTGCCAGCAGCCAAATGGGACAGGGGAACCAAGAGACCCAGTACTTC
>TRBV6-5|TRBJ2-5|-|-
CASRMTVQETQYF
TGTGCCAGTAGGATGACAGTCCAAGAGACCCAGTACTTC
>TRBV11-2|TRBJ1-5|-|-
CASSLGVLSNQPQHF
TGTGCCAGCAGCTTAGGAGTTCTTAGCAATCAGCCCCAGCATTTT
>TRBV3-1/TRBV3-2|TRBJ1-4|-|-
CASSQGQNSWFF
TGTGCCAGCAGCCAAGGACAGAATTCGTGGTTTTTT
>TRBV2|TRBJ1-1|-|-
CASSERRGRNTEAFF
TGTGCCAGCAGTGAGAGGCGGGGGAGGAACACTGAAGCTTTCTTT